These 11 T cell receptor beta chains share one sample of origin, sequenced in a study of T cell responses to AZD1222 COVID-19 vaccine. Profiling relied on immunoSEQ multiplex PCR, and the TCRdb table lists in-frame clones only, not all of them. The sample holds roughly 120,000 clones, roughly 90% seen once. The specimen comprised peripheral blood, sampled on day 0 of AZD1222 vaccination. The receptor source for this set is an adult in good health.

The rearrangement joins TRBV7-2 to TRBJ1-3, with unresolved D. The CDR3 loop spans 15 amino acids. V was clipped by 6 bases and J by 0 bases, with 12 bases between them. The germline CDR1 and CDR2 sequences are SGHTA and FQGNSA. CDR3 amino acids: CASSLDTTSGNTIYF. CDR3 sequence (DNA): TGTGCCAGCAGTCTTGACACGACCTCTGGAAACACCATATATTTT.

V gene TRBV7-9 combines with J gene TRBJ2-1, with D maybe TRBD1 (6 bases). Germline CDR1 reads SEHNR; CDR2 reads FQNEAQ (reference sequence). The CDR3 has 16 residues. V was cut by 2 bases and J by 3 bases, with 14 bases left in between. CDR3 sequence (DNA): TGTGCCAGCAGCTTATGGCCCAGGGGTGGCTACAATGAGCAGTTCTTC. Protein: CASSLWPRGGYNEQFF.

CDR3 amino acids: CASSLVGGGTEAFF. CDR3 nucleotides: TGTGCCAGCAGCTTAGTAGGCGGGGGGACTGAAGCTTTCTTT. The J gene is TRBJ1-1, the V gene TRBV11-1, with a tentative D call TRBD1 (5 bases). Trimming cost V 1 base and J 5 bases, with 11 bases left between them. Germline V gene lookup returns CDR1 SGHAT and CDR2 FQDESV (reference sequence). The CDR3 covers 14 residues. The complete variable domain, with remaining parts taken from reference TRBV11-1 and TRBJ1-1, reads EAEVAQSPRYKITEKSQAVAFWCDPISGHATLYWYRQILGQGPELLVQFQDESVVDDSQLPKDRFSAERLKGVDSTLKIQPAELGDSAMYLCASSLVGGGTEAFFGQGTRLTVV.

V is TRBV3-1 (or the pseudogene TRBV3-2) and J is TRBJ2-7; D may correspond to TRBD1 or TRBD2 (5 bases each). Trimming shortened V by 4 bases and J by 3 bases, and 16 bases separated the two germline ends. The germline CDR1 and CDR2 sequences are LGHDT and YNNKEL (reference sequence). The CDR3 runs 15 residues. As DNA, the CDR3 is TGTGCCAGCAGCCTGACCCCTGTTGGGGGCTACGAGCAGTACTTC. Protein: CASSLTPVGGYEQYF.

CDR3 in DNA: TGTGCCAGCAGCTTAGAACAGGGCTACGAGCAGTACTTC. Its translation is CASSLEQGYEQYF. The J gene is TRBJ2-7, the V gene TRBV7-9, with D possibly TRBD1 on 6 matching bases. CDR3 length equals 13 residues. Germline V lookup: CDR1 SEHNR, CDR2 FQNEAQ (reference sequence). Deletions cut 1 base from V and 3 bases from J, with 7 bases between.

The V call is TRBV28, the J call TRBJ1-3; TRBD1 aligns across 7 bases. V shed 6 bases, J shed 0 bases, and the junction held 5 bases outside the gene matches. The CDR3 length is 15 residues. Per the germline V gene, CDR1 is MDHEN and CDR2 is SYDVKM. The CDR3 region has the DNA TGTGCCAGCAGCTACAGGGGTTCCTCTGGAAACACCATATATTTT. This sequence encodes CASSYRGSSGNTIYF.

This rearrangement joins TRBV6-6 to TRBJ1-2; possible D gene TRBD1, 6 bases. Trimming pared 2 bases from V and 5 bases from J, leaving 12 bases between. The CDR3 has 14 residues. Germline V gives CDR1 MNHNY, CDR2 SVGAGI (reference sequence). CDR3 DNA: TGTGCCAGCAGTTACGGGGGCGTCGGATATGGCTACACCTTC. This gives the protein CASSYGGVGYGYTF.

The V gene is TRBV9, the J gene TRBJ1-4; D not resolved. The V end was cut by 4 bases, the J end by 3 bases, with 10 bases between. CDR3 length: 14 amino acids. Germline V CDR1 and CDR2: SGDLS, YYNGEE. The DNA of the CDR3 is TGTGCCAGCAGCACATTAGGCGCTAATGAAAAACTGTTTTTT. The encoded protein is CASSTLGANEKLFF.

The gene calls are TRBV28 and TRBJ1-4, with 8 bases lining up with TRBD1. From germline, CDR1 is MDHEN and CDR2 SYDVKM. Unmatched junction bases numbered 4, after V lost 5 bases and J lost 5 bases. CDR3 size: 14 residues. CDR3 nucleotide sequence: TGTGCCAGCAGTGAGACAGGGGTGAATGAAAAACTGTTTTTT. Translated: CASSETGVNEKLFF.

The rearrangement joins TRBV24-1 to TRBJ1-5; TRBD1 matches 7 bases. The CDR3 has 14 residues. J was trimmed by 6 bases and V by 6 bases; bases with no gene match: 7. Germline V gene data show CDR1 as KGHDR and CDR2 as SFDVKD. CDR3 nucleotide sequence: TGTGCCACCAGTAGTAGGACAGGTTTTCAGCCCCAGCATTTT. Its protein product is CATSSRTGFQPQHF.

The chain is built from TRBV29-1 and TRBJ1-3, with D possibly TRBD1 on 5 matching bases. Looked up from germline, CDR1 is SQVTM and CDR2 is ANQGSEA. The V and J ends lost 3 bases and 8 bases respectively, with 11 bases between them. CDR3 size: 12 residues. Here the CDR3 DNA reads TGCAGCGTTGATTTGGGGGTGGACACCATATATTTT. Its protein product is CSVDLGVDTIYF.